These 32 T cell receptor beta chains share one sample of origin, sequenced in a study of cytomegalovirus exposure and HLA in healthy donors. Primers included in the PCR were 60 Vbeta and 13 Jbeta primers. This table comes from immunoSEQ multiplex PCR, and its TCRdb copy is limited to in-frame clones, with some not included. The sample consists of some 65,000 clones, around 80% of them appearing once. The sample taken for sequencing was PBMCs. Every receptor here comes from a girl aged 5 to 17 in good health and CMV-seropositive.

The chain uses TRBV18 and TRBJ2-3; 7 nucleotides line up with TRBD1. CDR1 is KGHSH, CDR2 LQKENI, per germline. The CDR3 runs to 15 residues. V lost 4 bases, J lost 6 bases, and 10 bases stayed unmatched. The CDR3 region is CASSQYRGVDDTQYF. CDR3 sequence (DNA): TGTGCCAGCTCACAGTACAGGGGAGTAGACGATACGCAGTATTTT.

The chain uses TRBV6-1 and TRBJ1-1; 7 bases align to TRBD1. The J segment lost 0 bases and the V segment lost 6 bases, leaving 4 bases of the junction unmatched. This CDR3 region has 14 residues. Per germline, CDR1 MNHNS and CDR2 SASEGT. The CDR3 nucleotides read TGTGCCAGCAGACACAGGGGATTGAACACTGAAGCTTTCTTT. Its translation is CASRHRGLNTEAFF.

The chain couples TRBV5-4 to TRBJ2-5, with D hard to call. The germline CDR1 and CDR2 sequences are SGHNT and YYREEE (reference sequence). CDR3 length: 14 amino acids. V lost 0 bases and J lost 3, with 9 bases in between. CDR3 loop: CASSLAFQKETQYF. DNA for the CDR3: TGTGCCAGCAGCTTGGCCTTCCAGAAAGAGACCCAGTACTTC. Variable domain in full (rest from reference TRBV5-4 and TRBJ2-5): ETGVTQSPTHLIKTRGQQVTLRCSSQSGHNTVSWYQQALGQGPQFIFQYYREEENGRGNFPPRFSGLQFPNYSSELNVNALELDDSALYLCASSLAFQKETQYFGPGTRLLVL.

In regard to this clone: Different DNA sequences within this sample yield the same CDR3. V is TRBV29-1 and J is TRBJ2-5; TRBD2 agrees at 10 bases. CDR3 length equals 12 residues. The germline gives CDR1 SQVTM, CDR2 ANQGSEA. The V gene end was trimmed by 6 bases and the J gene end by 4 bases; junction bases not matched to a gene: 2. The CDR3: CSVLAGGETQYF. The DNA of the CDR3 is TGCAGCGTATTAGCGGGAGGAGAGACCCAGTACTTC.

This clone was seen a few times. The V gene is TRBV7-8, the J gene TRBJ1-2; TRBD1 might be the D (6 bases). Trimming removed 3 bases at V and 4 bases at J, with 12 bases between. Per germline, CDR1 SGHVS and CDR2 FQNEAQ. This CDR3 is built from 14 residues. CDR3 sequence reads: CASSFRDTSYGYTF. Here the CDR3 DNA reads TGTGCCAGCAGCTTCCGGGACACCTCCTATGGCTACACCTTC.

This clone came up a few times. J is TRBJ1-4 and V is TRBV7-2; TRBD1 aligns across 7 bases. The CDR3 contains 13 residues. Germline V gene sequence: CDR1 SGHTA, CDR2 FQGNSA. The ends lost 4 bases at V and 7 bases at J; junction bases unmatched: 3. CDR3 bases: TGTGCCAGCAGCTGGACAGGTTTTGAAAAACTGTTTTTT. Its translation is CASSWTGFEKLFF.

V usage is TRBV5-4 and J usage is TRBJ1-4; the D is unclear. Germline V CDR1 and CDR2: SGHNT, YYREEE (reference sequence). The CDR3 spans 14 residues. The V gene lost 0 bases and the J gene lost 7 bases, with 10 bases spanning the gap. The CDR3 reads CASSLAGVREKLFF. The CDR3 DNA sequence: TGTGCCAGCAGCTTGGCCGGGGTTCGTGAAAAACTGTTTTTT.

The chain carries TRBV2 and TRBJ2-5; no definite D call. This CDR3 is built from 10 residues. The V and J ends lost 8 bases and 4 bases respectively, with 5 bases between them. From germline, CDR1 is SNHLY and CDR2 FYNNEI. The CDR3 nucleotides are TGTGCCAGCCTACTAGAGACCCAGTACTTC. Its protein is CASLLETQYF.

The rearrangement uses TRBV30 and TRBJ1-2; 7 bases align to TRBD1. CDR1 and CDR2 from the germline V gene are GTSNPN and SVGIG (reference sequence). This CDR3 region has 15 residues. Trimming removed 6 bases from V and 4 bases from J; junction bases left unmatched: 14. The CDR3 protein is CACTLQGTLFYGYTF. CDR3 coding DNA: TGTGCCTGCACCTTACAGGGGACCCTTTTCTATGGCTACACCTTC.

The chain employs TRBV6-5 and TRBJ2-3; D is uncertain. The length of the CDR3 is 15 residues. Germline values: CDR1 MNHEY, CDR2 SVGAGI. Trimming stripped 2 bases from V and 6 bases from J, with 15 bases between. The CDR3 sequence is CASSYGYSPSDTQYF. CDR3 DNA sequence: TGTGCCAGCAGTTACGGGTACAGCCCGTCCGATACGCAGTATTTT.

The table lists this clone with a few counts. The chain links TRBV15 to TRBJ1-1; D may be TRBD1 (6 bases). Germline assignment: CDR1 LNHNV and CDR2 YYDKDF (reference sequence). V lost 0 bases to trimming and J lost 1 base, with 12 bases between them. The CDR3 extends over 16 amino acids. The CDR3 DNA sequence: TGTGCCACCAGCAGAGACCAGGGGACCCAGAACACTGAAGCTTTCTTT. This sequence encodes CATSRDQGTQNTEAFF.

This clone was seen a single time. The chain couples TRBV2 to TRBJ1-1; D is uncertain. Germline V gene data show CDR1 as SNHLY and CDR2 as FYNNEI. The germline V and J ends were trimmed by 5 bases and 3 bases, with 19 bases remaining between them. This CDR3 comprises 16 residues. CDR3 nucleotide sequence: TGTGCCAGCAGTATCGCTGTCAAGGTGGGCCACACTGAAGCTTTCTTT. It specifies CASSIAVKVGHTEAFF. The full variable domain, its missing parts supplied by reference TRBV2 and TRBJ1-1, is EPEVTQTPSHQVTQMGQEVILRCVPISNHLYFYWYRQILGQKVEFLVSFYNNEISEKSEIFDDQFSVERPDGSNFTLKIRSTKLEDSAMYFCASSIAVKVGHTEAFFGQGTRLTVV.

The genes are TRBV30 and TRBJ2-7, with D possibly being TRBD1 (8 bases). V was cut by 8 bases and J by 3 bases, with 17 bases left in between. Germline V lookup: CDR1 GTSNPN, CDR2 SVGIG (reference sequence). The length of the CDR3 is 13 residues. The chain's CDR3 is CATGGARLYEQYF. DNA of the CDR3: TGTGCCACAGGGGGGGCGCGACTCTACGAGCAGTACTTC.

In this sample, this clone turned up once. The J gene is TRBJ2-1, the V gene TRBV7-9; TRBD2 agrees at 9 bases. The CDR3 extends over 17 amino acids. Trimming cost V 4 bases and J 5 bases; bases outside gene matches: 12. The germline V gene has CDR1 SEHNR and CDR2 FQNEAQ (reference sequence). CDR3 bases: TGTGCCAGCAGCTCCCGGGGGGGCGGGAGGGCCCACAATGAGCAGTTCTTC. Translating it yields CASSSRGGGRAHNEQFF.

The CDR3 DNA is TGTGCCATCAGTGACGCCCGGACAGGGAGCTACGAGCAGTACTTC. Its protein is CAISDARTGSYEQYF. The chain joins TRBV10-3 to TRBJ2-7, with TRBD1 identical over 8 bases. The CDR3 has 15 residues. CDR1 is ENHRY and CDR2 is SYGVKD in the germline V gene. J lost 3 bases, V lost 3 bases, and 7 bases had no gene match.

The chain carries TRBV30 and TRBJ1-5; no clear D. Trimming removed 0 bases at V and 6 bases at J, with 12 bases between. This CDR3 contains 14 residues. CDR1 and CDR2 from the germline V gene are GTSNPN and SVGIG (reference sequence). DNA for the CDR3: TGTGCCTGGAGTGTCATGGCCGGGAGTCAGCCCCAGCATTTT. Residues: CAWSVMAGSQPQHF.

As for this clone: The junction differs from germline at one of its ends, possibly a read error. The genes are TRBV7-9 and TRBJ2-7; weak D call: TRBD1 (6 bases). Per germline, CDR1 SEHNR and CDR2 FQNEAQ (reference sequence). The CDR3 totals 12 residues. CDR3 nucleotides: TGTTCCAGCAGCTGGAGACAGGACGAGCAGTACTTC. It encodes CSSSWRQDEQYF.

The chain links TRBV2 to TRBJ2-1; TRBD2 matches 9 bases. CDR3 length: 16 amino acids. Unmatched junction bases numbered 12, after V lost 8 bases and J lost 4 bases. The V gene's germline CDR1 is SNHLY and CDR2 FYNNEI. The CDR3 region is CASVTSPSGNYNEQFF. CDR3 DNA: TGTGCCAGCGTTACTAGTCCTAGCGGGAATTACAATGAGCAGTTCTTC.

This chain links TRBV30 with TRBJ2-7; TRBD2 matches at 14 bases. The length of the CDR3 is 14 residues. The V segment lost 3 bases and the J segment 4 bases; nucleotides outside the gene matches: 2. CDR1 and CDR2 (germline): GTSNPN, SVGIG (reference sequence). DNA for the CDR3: TGTGCCTGGAGGGGGACTAGCGGGGGTTACGAGCAGTACTTC. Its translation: CAWRGTSGGYEQYF.

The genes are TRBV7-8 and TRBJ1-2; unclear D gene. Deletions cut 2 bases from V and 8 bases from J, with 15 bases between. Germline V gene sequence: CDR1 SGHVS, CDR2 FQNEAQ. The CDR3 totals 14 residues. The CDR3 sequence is CASSLMPGEEGYTF. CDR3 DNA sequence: TGTGCCAGCAGCTTAATGCCCGGAGAGGAGGGCTACACCTTC.

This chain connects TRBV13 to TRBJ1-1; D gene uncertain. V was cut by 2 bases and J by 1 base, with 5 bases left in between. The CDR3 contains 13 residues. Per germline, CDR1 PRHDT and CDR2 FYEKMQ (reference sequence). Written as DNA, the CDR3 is TGTGCCAGCAGCTTAACCAGGAACACTGAAGCTTTCTTT. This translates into CASSLTRNTEAFF. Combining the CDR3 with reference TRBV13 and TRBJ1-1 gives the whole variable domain AAGVIQSPRHLIKEKRETATLKCYPIPRHDTVYWYQQGPGQDPQFLISFYEKMQSDKGSIPDRFSAQQFSDYHSELNMSSLELGDSALYFCASSLTRNTEAFFGQGTRLTVV.

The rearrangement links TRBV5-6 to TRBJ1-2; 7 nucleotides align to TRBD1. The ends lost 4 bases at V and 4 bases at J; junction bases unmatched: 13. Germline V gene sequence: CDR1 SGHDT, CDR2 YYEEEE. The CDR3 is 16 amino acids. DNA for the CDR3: TGTGCCAGCAGCGTGGGACAGTCTGGATTCCGCTATGGCTACACCTTC. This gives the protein CASSVGQSGFRYGYTF.

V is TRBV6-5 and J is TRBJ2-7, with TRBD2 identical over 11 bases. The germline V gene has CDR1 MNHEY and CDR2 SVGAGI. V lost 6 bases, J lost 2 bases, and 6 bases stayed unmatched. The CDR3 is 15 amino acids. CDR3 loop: CASSVLAGEPYEQYF. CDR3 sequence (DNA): TGTGCCAGCAGCGTACTAGCGGGAGAGCCCTACGAGCAGTACTTC.

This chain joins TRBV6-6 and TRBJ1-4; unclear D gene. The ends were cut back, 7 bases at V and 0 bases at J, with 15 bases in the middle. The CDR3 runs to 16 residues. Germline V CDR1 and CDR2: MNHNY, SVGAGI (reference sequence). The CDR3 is CASKVHLTATNEKLFF. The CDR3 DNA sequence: TGTGCCAGCAAAGTCCACTTAACAGCAACTAATGAAAAACTGTTTTTT.

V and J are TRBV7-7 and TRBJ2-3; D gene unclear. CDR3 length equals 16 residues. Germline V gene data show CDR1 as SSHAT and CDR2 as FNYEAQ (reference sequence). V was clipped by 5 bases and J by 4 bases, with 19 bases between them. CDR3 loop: CASSRDGVVGADTQYF. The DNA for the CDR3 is TGTGCCAGCAGCCGAGATGGAGTCGTAGGTGCAGATACGCAGTATTTT.

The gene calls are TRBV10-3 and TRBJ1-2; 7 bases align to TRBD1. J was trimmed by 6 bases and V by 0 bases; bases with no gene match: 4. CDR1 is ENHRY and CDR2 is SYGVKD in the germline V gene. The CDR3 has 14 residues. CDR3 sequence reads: CAISESSGGNGYTF. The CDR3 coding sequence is TGTGCCATCAGTGAGTCATCAGGGGGGAATGGCTACACCTTC.

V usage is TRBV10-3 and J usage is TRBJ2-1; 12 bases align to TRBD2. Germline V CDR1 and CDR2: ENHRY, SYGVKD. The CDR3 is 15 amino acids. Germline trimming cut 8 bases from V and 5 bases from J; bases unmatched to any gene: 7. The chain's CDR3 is CAIRRTSGENNEQFF. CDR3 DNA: TGTGCCATCCGCCGGACTAGCGGGGAAAACAATGAGCAGTTCTTC.

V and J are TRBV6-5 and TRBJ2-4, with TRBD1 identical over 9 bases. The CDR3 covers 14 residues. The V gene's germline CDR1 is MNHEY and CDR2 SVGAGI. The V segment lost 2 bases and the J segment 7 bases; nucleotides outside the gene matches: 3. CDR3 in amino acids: CASSYGDRVNIQYF. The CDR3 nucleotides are TGTGCCAGCAGTTACGGGGACAGGGTGAACATTCAGTACTTC.

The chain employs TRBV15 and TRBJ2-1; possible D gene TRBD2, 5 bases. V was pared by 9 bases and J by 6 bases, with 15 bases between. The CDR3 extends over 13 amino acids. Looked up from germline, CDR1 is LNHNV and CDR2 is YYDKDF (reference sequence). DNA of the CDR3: TGTGCCACGACTATCCGGGGAATCAATGAGCAGTTCTTC. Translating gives CATTIRGINEQFF.

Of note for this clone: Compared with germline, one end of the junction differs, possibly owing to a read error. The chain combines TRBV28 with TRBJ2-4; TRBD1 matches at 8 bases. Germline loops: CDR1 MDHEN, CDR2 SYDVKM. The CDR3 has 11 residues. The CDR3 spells CASSDFAGQVF. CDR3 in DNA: TGTGCCAGCAGCGACTTCGCGGGACAGGTCTTC.

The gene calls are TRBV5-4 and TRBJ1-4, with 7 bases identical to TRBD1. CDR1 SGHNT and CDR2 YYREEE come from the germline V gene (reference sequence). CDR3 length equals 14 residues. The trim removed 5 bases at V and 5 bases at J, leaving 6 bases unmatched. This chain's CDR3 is CASRQGIANEKLFF. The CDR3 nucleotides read TGTGCCAGCAGACAGGGGATCGCGAATGAAAAACTGTTTTTT.

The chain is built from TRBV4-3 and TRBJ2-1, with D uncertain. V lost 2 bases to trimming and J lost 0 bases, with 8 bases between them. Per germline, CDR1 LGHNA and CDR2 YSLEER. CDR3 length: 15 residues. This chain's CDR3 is CASSQFYDSYNEQFF. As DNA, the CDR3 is TGCGCCAGCAGCCAATTCTATGACTCCTACAATGAGCAGTTCTTC.